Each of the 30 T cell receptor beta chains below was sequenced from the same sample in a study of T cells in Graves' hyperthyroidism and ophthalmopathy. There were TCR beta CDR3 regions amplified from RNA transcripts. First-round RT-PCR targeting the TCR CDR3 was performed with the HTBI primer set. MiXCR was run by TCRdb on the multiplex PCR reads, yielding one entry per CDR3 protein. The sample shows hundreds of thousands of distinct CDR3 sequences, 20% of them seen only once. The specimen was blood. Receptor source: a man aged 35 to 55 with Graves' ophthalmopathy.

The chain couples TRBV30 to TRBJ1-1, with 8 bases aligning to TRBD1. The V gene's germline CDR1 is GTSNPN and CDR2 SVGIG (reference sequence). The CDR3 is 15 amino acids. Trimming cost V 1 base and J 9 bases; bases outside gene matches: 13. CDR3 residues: CAWSGARGLGAKAFF. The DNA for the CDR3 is TGTGCCTGGAGTGGGGCCAGGGGGCTCGGCGCTAAAGCTTTCTTT.

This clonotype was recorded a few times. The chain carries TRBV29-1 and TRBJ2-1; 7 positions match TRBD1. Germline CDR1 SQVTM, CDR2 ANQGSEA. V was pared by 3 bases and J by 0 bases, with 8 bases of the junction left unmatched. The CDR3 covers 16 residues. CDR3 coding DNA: TGCAGCGTTGAGTCGGGACAGAGGAGCTCCTACAATGAGCAGTTCTTC. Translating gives CSVESGQRSSYNEQFF.

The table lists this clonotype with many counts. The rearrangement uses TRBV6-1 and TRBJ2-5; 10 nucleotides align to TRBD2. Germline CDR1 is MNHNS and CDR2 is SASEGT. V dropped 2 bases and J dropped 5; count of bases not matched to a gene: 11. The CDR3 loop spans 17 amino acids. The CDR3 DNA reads TGTGCCAGCAGTGAACCCCGCGGTAGCGGGGGGCCGGAGACCCAGTACTTC. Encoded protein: CASSEPRGSGGPETQYF.

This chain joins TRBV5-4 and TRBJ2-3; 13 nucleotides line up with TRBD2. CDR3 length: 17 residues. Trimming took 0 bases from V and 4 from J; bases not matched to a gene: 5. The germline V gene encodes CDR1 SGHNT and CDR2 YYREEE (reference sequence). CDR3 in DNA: TGTGCCAGCAGCTTGGGGGGACTAGCGGGACGAGCAGATACGCAGTATTTT. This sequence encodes CASSLGGLAGRADTQYF.

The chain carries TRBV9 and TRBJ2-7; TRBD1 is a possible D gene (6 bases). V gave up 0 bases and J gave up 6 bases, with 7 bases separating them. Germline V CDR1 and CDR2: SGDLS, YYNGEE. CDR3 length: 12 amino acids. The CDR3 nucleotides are TGTGCCAGCAGCGTAGCACAGGGCGAGCAGTACTTC. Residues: CASSVAQGEQYF.

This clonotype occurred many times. CDR3 amino acids: CSASNSGGEQYF. In DNA form, the CDR3 reads TGCAGTGCTAGTAATAGCGGGGGTGAGCAGTACTTC. The chain uses TRBV20-1 and TRBJ2-7, with TRBD2 matching over 9 bases. Germline loops: CDR1 DFQATT, CDR2 SNEGSKA (reference sequence). CDR3 length equals 12 residues. The junction had 4 bases not matched to a gene; V was cut back by 3 bases and J by 7 bases.

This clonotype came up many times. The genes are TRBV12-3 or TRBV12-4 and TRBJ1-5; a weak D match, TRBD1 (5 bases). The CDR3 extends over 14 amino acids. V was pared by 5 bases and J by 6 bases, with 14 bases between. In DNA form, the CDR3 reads TGTGCCAGCAGTCCGGATGCAGGGTTTCAGCCCCAGCATTTT. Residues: CASSPDAGFQPQHF.

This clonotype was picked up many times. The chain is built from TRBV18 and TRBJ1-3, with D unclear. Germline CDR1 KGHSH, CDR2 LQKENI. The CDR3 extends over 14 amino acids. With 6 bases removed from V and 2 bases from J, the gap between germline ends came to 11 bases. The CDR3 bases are TGTGCCAGCTCCGAGCGGACGGCTGGAAACACCATATATTTT. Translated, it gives CASSERTAGNTIYF.

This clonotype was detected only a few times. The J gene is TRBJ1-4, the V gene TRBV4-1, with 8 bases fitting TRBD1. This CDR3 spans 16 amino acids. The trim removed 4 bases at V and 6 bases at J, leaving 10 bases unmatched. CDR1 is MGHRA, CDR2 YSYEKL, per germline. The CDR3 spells CASSPLPGGRDEKLFF. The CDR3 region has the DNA TGCGCCAGCAGCCCCCTACCAGGGGGCCGGGATGAAAAACTGTTTTTT.

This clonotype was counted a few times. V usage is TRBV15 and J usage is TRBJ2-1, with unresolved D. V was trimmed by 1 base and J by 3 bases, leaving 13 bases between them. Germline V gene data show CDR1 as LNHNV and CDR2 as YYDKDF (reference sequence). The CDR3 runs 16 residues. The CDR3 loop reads CATSRGRGGNYNEQFF. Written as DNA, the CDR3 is TGTGCCACCAGCAGAGGTAGAGGTGGGAACTACAATGAGCAGTTCTTC.

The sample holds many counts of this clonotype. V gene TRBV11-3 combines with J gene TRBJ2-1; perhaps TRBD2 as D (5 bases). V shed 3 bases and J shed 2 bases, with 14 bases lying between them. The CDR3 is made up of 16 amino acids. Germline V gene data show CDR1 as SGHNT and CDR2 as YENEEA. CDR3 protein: CASSFTTRGTYNEQFF. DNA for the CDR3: TGTGCCAGCAGCTTTACGACTCGGGGAACCTACAATGAGCAGTTCTTC.

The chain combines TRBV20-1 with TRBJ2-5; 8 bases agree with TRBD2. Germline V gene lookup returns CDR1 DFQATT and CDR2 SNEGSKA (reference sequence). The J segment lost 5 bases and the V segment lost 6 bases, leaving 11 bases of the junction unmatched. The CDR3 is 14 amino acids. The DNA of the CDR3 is TGCAGTGCCCTGGGGTCCGGGAGGGCGGAGACCCAGTACTTC. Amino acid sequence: CSALGSGRAETQYF.

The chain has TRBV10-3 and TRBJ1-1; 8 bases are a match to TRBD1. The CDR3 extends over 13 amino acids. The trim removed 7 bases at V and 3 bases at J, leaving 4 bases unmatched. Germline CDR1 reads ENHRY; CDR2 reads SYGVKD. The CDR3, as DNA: TGTGCCATCACCGGACAGGGAGACACTGAAGCTTTCTTT. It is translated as CAITGQGDTEAFF.

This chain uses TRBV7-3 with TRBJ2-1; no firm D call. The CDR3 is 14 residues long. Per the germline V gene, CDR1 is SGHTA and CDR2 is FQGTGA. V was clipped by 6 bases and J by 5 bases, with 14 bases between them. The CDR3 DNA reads TGTGCCAGCAGTCACCATAGCAGGAACAATGAGCAGTTCTTC. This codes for CASSHHSRNNEQFF.

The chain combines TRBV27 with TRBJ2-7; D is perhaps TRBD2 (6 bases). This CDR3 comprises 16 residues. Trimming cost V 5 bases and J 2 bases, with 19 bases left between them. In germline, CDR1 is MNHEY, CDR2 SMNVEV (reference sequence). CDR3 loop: CASSLKPTPGAYEQYF. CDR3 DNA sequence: TGTGCCAGCAGTCTAAAACCCACCCCGGGGGCCTACGAGCAGTACTTC.

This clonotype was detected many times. CDR3 region: CATSSWAAGSNEQYF. In DNA form, the CDR3 reads TGTGCCACCAGCAGTTGGGCAGCCGGGAGTAACGAGCAGTACTTC. The genes are TRBV15 and TRBJ2-7; TRBD2 is a possible D gene (6 bases). Germline CDR1 is LNHNV and CDR2 is YYDKDF (reference sequence). This CDR3 is 15 amino acids long. The V end was cut by 3 bases, the J end by 5 bases, with 17 bases between.

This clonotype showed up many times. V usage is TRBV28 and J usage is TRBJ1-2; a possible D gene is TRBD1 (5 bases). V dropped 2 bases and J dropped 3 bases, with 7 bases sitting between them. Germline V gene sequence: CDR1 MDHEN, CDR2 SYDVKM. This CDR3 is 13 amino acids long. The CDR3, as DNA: TGTGCCAGCAGTTTAGCGACAGACTATGGCTACACCTTC. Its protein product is CASSLATDYGYTF.

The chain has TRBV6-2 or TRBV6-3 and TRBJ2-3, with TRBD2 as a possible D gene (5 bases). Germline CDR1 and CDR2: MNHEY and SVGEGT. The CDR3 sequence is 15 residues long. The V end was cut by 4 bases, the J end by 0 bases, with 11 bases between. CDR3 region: CASSSGFSSTDTQYF. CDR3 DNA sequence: TGTGCCAGCAGTTCGGGGTTCTCTAGCACAGATACGCAGTATTTT.

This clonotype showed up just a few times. The CDR3 loop reads CASSFPSGSYEQYF. The CDR3 DNA follows: TGTGCCAGCAGCTTCCCTAGCGGGTCATACGAGCAGTACTTC. The chain employs TRBV7-9 and TRBJ2-7; 8 positions match TRBD2. The V gene's germline CDR1 is SEHNR and CDR2 FQNEAQ (reference sequence). This CDR3 region has 14 residues. After removal of 3 bases from V and 4 bases from J, the junction contained 5 bases not matched to a gene.

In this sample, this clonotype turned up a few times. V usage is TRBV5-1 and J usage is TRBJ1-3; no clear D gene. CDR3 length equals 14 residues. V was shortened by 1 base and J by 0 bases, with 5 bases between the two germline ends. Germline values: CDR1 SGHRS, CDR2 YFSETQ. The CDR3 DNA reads TGCGCCAGCAGCTTGAAGTCCTCTGGAAACACCATATATTTT. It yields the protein CASSLKSSGNTIYF.

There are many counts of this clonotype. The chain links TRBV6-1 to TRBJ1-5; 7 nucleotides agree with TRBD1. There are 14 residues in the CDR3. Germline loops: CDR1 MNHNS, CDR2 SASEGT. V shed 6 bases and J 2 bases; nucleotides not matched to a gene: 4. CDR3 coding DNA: TGTGCCAGCAGAATCGGGACAGGCAATCAGCCCCAGCATTTT. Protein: CASRIGTGNQPQHF.

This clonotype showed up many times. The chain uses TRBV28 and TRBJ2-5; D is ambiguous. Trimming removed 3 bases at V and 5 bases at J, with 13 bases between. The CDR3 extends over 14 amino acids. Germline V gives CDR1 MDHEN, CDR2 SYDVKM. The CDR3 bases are TGTGCCAGCAGTTTCCGCCCGGTCGGCGAGACCCAGTACTTC. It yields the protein CASSFRPVGETQYF.

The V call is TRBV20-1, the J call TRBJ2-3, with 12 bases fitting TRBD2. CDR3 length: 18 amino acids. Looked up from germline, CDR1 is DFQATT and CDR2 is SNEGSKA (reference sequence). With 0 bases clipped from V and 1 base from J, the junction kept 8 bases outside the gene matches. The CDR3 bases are TGCAGTGCTAGAGACCGACTAGCGGGAGTCGCGGGCACAGATACGCAGTATTTT. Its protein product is CSARDRLAGVAGTDTQYF.

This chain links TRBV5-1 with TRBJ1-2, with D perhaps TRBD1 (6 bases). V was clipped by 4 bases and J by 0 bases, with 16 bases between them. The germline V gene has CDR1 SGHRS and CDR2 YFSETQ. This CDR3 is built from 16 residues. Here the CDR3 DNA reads TGCGCCAGCAGCCTTGACGGACAGAGCCCTAACTATGGCTACACCTTC. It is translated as CASSLDGQSPNYGYTF.

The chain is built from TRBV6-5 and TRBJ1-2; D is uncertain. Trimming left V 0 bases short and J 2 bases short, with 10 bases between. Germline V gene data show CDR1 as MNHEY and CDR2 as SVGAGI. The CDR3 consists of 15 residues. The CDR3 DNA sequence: TGTGCCAGCAGTTACTCGTACGGTGAGAACTATGGCTACACCTTC. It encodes CASSYSYGENYGYTF.

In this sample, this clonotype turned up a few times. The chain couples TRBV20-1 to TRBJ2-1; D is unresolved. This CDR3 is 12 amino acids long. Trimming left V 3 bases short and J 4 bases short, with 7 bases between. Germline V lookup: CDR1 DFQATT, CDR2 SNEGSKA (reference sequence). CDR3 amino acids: CSASLGYNEQFF. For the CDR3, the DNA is TGCAGTGCTAGTTTGGGATACAATGAGCAGTTCTTC.

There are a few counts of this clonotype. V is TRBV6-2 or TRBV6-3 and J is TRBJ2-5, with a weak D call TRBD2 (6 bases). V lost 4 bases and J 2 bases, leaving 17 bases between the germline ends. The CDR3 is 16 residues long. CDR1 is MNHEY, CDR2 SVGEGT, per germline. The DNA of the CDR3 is TGTGCCAGCAGTTTCCCCATTAGCGGACAACAAGAGACCCAGTACTTC. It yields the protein CASSFPISGQQETQYF.

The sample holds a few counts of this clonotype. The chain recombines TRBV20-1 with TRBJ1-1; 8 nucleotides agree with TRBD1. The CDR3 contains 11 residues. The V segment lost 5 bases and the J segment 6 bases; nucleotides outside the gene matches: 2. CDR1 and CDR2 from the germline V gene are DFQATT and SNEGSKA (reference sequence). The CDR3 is CSARQGPEAFF. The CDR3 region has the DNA TGCAGTGCTCGACAGGGGCCTGAAGCTTTCTTT.

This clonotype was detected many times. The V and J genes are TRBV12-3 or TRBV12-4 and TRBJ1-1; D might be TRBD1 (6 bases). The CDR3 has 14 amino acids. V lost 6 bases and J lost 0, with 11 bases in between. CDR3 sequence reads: CASRPGQMNTEAFF. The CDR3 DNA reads TGTGCCAGCAGGCCTGGACAGATGAACACTGAAGCTTTCTTT.

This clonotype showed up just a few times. The DNA of the CDR3 is TGTGCCAGCAGCCCCGGACTAGCGGGGGGGACCCAGTACTTC. Residues: CASSPGLAGGTQYF. The V call is TRBV7-3, the J call TRBJ2-5; the match to TRBD2 covers 14 bases. CDR1 and CDR2 (germline): SGHTA, FQGTGA. The V and J ends lost 5 bases and 7 bases, in that order; junction bases with no gene match: 3. This CDR3 spans 14 amino acids.